These 3 T cell receptor beta chains originate from one sample sequenced in a study of Ad26.COV2.S vaccination and SARS-CoV-2 variants (dated by TCRdb to about 2021). This specimen's treatment or condition label, interpreted: about 20 received Ad26.COV2.S at low or high dose, single or two shots; about 5 received placebo; per-sample allocation not given. Repertoires of vaccine and placebo recipients were sequenced from samples taken on day 63 after the first injection. Receptor libraries were prepared by the immunoSEQ multiplex PCR assay. The clones in this table, taken by TCRdb from immuneACCESS, are in-frame only. Not every clone is retained; where verified, under half of the shortfall comes from an unresolved V gene, and the cause of the rest is unknown. For this sample the table gives 440,000 or so clones, of which nearly 90% were detected only once. The ten largest clones add up to about 1.7% of the sample.

The sample in question was peripheral blood, obtained in a trial of Ad26.COV2.S vaccine versus placebo. These receptors were obtained from a person between 18 and 59 years old who received the Ad26.COV2.S COVID-19 vaccine or a placebo.

Only one count was recorded for this clone. The chain employs TRBV6-5 and TRBJ1-4; D is perhaps TRBD1 (5 bases). Trimming shortened V by 8 bases and J by 12 bases, and 22 bases separated the two germline ends. The CDR3 spans 14 residues. The germline gives CDR1 MNHEY, CDR2 SVGAGI. The chain's CDR3 is CASALGPSVAELFF. As DNA, the CDR3 is TGTGCCAGCGCCCTGGGGCCGTCGGTGGCGGAACTGTTTTTT.

V is TRBV5-6 and J is TRBJ2-5, with TRBD1 matching over 10 bases. CDR1 is SGHDT and CDR2 is YYEEEE in the germline V gene. This CDR3 comprises 13 residues. Trimming removed 6 bases from V and 5 bases from J; junction bases left unmatched: 4. The CDR3: CASTGTGVETQYF. CDR3 sequence (DNA): TGTGCCAGCACCGGGACAGGGGTCGAGACCCAGTACTTC.

In nucleotides, the CDR3 is TGCAGCGCCCGACAGGGAGCTCAGCCCCAGCATTTT. Protein product: CSARQGAQPQHF. V and J are TRBV29-1 and TRBJ1-5; 7 nucleotides match TRBD1. Per germline, CDR1 SQVTM and CDR2 ANQGSEA. V lost 7 bases, J lost 6 bases, and 6 bases stayed unmatched. This CDR3 contains 12 residues.